This T cell receptor (beta chain) was obtained from a study of control samples from healthy donors and cancer patients. The CDR3 spans 14 residues. Germline V gene sequence: CDR1 MNHEY, CDR2 SMNVEV (reference sequence). The V and J ends lost 0 bases and 5 bases respectively, with 10 bases between them. Some clones are missing from TCRdb's copy, which holds only in-frame ones; the method was immunoSEQ multiplex PCR. The sample contains about 140,000 clones, 90% to 95% of which appear only once. Specimen: blood. This chain joins TRBV27 and TRBJ1-2; no firm D call. This sequence was found in a man in his forties or fifties in good health. CDR3 residues: CASSLSDGKYGYTF. In DNA form, the CDR3 reads TGTGCCAGCAGTTTATCGGACGGGAAATATGGCTACACCTTC.